These 29 T cell receptor beta chains were all obtained from the same sample, sequenced in a study of shared clonotypes between healthy human individuals. This table comes from immunoSEQ multiplex PCR, and its TCRdb copy is limited to in-frame clones, with some not included. The table lists about 2.4 million clones, over 85% of them singletons, with around 0.37% in the top ten. Material: naive CD4+ T cells from PBMCs. Subset reported: CD45RA+ positively selected. The receptors derive from a man between 18 and 35 years old in good health. Some clones in this sample may be carry-over from other donors' samples.

V gene TRBV6-4 combines with J gene TRBJ1-5; 8 bases are a match to TRBD1. The CDR3 has 16 residues. Trimming cost V 2 bases and J 5 bases; bases outside gene matches: 8. Germline values: CDR1 MRHNA, CDR2 SNTAGT. For the CDR3, the DNA is TGTGCCAGCAGTGACGCCCCCCCCAGGGGGCATCAGCCCCAGCATTTT. Encoded protein: CASSDAPPRGHQPQHF.

CDR3 DNA sequence: TGCGCCAGCAGCCAACGTGGACAGGGGGTTTTTTTGGCTGAAGCTTTCTTT. This codes for CASSQRGQGVFLAEAFF. The chain uses TRBV4-1 and TRBJ1-1, with 10 bases matching TRBD1. V lost 2 bases and J lost 6; bases outside the gene matches: 12. The CDR3 sequence is 17 residues long. Per the germline V gene, CDR1 is MGHRA and CDR2 is YSYEKL.

The rearrangement joins TRBV5-1 to TRBJ2-2; 13 bases map to TRBD2. The CDR3 extends over 17 amino acids. J lost 6 bases, V lost 4 bases, and 9 bases had no gene match. Germline V gene lookup returns CDR1 SGHRS and CDR2 YFSETQ. The CDR3 region has the DNA TGCGCCAGCAGCCAATTCGCCGGGACTAGCGGGGCCGGGGAGCTGTTTTTT. This gives the protein CASSQFAGTSGAGELFF.

This chain links TRBV28 with TRBJ2-3, with TRBD2 matching over 11 bases. Germline V CDR1 and CDR2: MDHEN, SYDVKM. V trimming: 8 bases; J trimming: 8 bases; junction bases outside the gene matches: 9. This CDR3 contains 14 residues. The CDR3 nucleotides read TGTGCCAGCGGAACTAGCGGGGGTGGTATTACGCAGTATTTT. It encodes CASGTSGGGITQYF.

J is TRBJ2-7 and V is TRBV6-1; a possible D gene is TRBD1 (6 bases). Trimming took off 5 bases at V and 1 base at J, with 12 bases between the two ends. The germline V gene has CDR1 MNHNS and CDR2 SASEGT. This CDR3 contains 14 residues. The CDR3 region has the DNA TGTGCCAGCAGTTCTTACGGACAGTCCTACGAGCAGTACTTC. It translates to CASSSYGQSYEQYF.

The count of this clone is one. Distinct nucleotide sequences in the sample also encode this CDR3. V is TRBV28 and J is TRBJ1-2; D possibly corresponds to TRBD1 (5 bases). The CDR3 has 11 residues. Germline CDR1 and CDR2: MDHEN and SYDVKM. V dropped 6 bases and J dropped 4 bases, with 6 bases sitting between them. CDR3 sequence (DNA): TGTGCCAGCAGCAGGGTCTATGGCTACACCTTC. It translates to CASSRVYGYTF.

The chain recombines TRBV2 with TRBJ2-1; D gene uncertain. The germline V and J ends were trimmed by 6 bases and 0 bases, with 18 bases remaining between them. Germline V gene lookup returns CDR1 SNHLY and CDR2 FYNNEI. The CDR3 covers 17 residues. As DNA, the CDR3 is TGTGCCAGCAGGGCCCGTTACTCGGTGAGCTCCTACAATGAGCAGTTCTTC. It specifies CASRARYSVSSYNEQFF.

The gene calls are TRBV7-8 and TRBJ2-3, with D possibly matching TRBD2 (5 bases). The CDR3 consists of 15 residues. Germline loops: CDR1 SGHVS, CDR2 FQNEAQ. The V end lost 2 bases, the J end lost 2 bases, and 11 bases lay between the germline ends. DNA for the CDR3: TGTGCCAGCAGCTTACTGGGGAGAAACACAGATACGCAGTATTTT. Translating it yields CASSLLGRNTDTQYF.

The chain is built from TRBV9 and TRBJ2-1, with TRBD2 as a possible D gene (5 bases). CDR3 length: 15 amino acids. Per germline, CDR1 SGDLS and CDR2 YYNGEE. V was pared by 3 bases and J by 5 bases, with 15 bases between. CDR3 region: CASSADSLGHNEQFF. The CDR3 DNA reads as TGTGCCAGCAGCGCGGACTCACTGGGCCACAATGAGCAGTTCTTC.

This clone was detected only once. The CDR3 loop is CASSPQGLARSYEQYF. The CDR3 nucleotides are TGTGCCAGCAGCCCGCAGGGACTAGCGCGATCCTACGAGCAGTACTTC. The chain recombines TRBV21-1 with TRBJ2-7; the table names TRBD2, a call not compared with the DNA. TRBV21-1 is annotated as a pseudogene. CDR3 size: 16 residues.

V and J are TRBV29-1 and TRBJ2-1; 14 nucleotides match TRBD2. The trim removed 7 bases at V and 10 bases at J, leaving 3 bases unmatched. There are 12 residues in the CDR3. Germline loops: CDR1 SQVTM, CDR2 ANQGSEA. The DNA of the CDR3 is TGCAGCGCAGGACTAGCGGGAGGCGAGCAGTTCTTC. Its protein is CSAGLAGGEQFF.

The chain carries TRBV6-5 and TRBJ2-2; 9 nucleotides agree with TRBD1. The CDR3 has 16 residues. With 2 bases clipped from V and 6 bases from J, the junction kept 7 bases outside the gene matches. Germline-derived CDR1 and CDR2 are MNHEY and SVGAGI. The CDR3 coding sequence is TGTGCCAGCAGTTACCAGACAGGGGGGTTTTCCGGGGAGCTGTTTTTT. This gives the protein CASSYQTGGFSGELFF.

This chain's CDR3 is CASSPESSYNEQFF. CDR3 nucleotides: TGTGCCAGCAGCCCGGAGAGCTCCTACAATGAGCAGTTCTTC. V gene TRBV9 combines with J gene TRBJ2-1; D is undetermined. The CDR3 spans 14 residues. Trimming removed 4 bases from V and 0 bases from J, with 8 bases in between. Germline V gene data show CDR1 as SGDLS and CDR2 as YYNGEE.

The rearrangement uses TRBV18 and TRBJ1-4, with 7 positions matching TRBD1. The germline gives CDR1 KGHSH, CDR2 LQKENI. CDR3 length equals 14 residues. The trim removed 2 bases at V and 7 bases at J, leaving 4 bases unmatched. CDR3 sequence (DNA): TGTGCCAGCTCACCATCAGGGGGAAGTGAAAAACTGTTTTTT. Its translation: CASSPSGGSEKLFF.

As concerns this clone: The same CDR3 arises from other DNA sequences in this sample as well. V gene TRBV28 combines with J gene TRBJ1-3; tentatively, D is TRBD1 (6 bases). Germline V gene sequence: CDR1 MDHEN, CDR2 SYDVKM. The length of the CDR3 is 14 residues. V lost 5 bases and J lost 0, with 8 bases in between. The CDR3 nucleotides are TGTGCCAGCAGTGAAGGGGGCTCTGGAAACACCATATATTTT. Its protein is CASSEGGSGNTIYF.

This sequence joins TRBV19 and TRBJ2-3; TRBD2 aligns across 8 bases. The CDR3 contains 13 residues. The germline V gene encodes CDR1 LNHDA and CDR2 SQIVND (reference sequence). J lost 3 bases, V lost 6 bases, and 2 bases had no gene match. The CDR3 loop is CASSPGGTDTQYF. CDR3 nucleotides: TGTGCCAGTAGCCCGGGGGGGACAGATACGCAGTATTTT.

This clone is a singleton in its sample. J is TRBJ2-5 and V is TRBV6-1, with D perhaps matching TRBD1 (6 bases). The V gene lost 2 bases and the J gene lost 5 bases, with 24 bases spanning the gap. This CDR3 has 18 amino acids. From germline, CDR1 is MNHNS and CDR2 SASEGT. As DNA, the CDR3 is TGTGCCAGCAGTGAACTCCACCGAGTCACAGGGCCGGGGGAGACCCAGTACTTC. It specifies CASSELHRVTGPGETQYF.

The chain links TRBV30 to TRBJ1-5; 10 nucleotides line up with TRBD1. V trimming: 2 bases; J trimming: 6 bases; junction bases outside the gene matches: 16. CDR3 length: 18 amino acids. Germline V lookup: CDR1 GTSNPN, CDR2 SVGIG (reference sequence). The CDR3 nucleotides are TGTGCCTGGAGTAAAACCCGGGACAGGGGCTCAATAACTCAGCCCCAGCATTTT. Amino acid sequence: CAWSKTRDRGSITQPQHF.

V gene TRBV6-6 combines with J gene TRBJ1-1; TRBD1 is a possible D gene (6 bases). The germline V and J ends were trimmed by 10 bases and 4 bases, with 16 bases remaining between them. This CDR3 is built from 13 residues. The germline CDR1 and CDR2 sequences are MNHNY and SVGAGI (reference sequence). The CDR3 reads CAIGRGAGTEAFF. CDR3 sequence (DNA): TGTGCCATAGGCCGGGGGGCGGGCACTGAAGCTTTCTTT.

This chain uses TRBV19 with TRBJ1-3; D is ambiguous. V lost 6 bases to trimming and J lost 4 bases, with 10 bases between them. The CDR3 has 13 residues. Looked up from germline, CDR1 is LNHDA and CDR2 is SQIVND (reference sequence). DNA for the CDR3: TGTGCCAGTAGGCGAAGTTTCGGAAACACCATATATTTT. It yields the protein CASRRSFGNTIYF.

Note on this clone: Other DNA sequences in the sample encode the same CDR3. V is TRBV5-1 and J is TRBJ1-3; D gene unclear. The V and J ends lost 0 bases and 0 bases respectively, with 7 bases between them. Germline CDR1 SGHRS, CDR2 YFSETQ. The CDR3 sequence is 15 residues long. The chain's CDR3 is CASSLAGVSGNTIYF. The CDR3 DNA reads TGCGCCAGCAGCTTGGCGGGCGTCTCTGGAAACACCATATATTTT.

The chain links TRBV9 to TRBJ1-2, with D maybe TRBD1 (5 bases). Germline-derived CDR1 and CDR2 are SGDLS and YYNGEE. CDR3 length: 12 amino acids. V shed 5 bases and J shed 8 bases, with 13 bases lying between them. The CDR3 protein is CASRRVGDGYTF. As DNA, the CDR3 is TGTGCCAGCAGACGAGTGGGGGACGGCTACACCTTC.

The chain is built from TRBV15 and TRBJ2-6; D uncertain. Germline CDR1 is LNHNV and CDR2 is YYDKDF (reference sequence). The V end was cut by 6 bases, the J end by 0 bases, with 12 bases between. The CDR3 has 16 amino acids. CDR3 nucleotide sequence: TGTGCCACCAGAGGAATGGGCGGCTCTGGGGCCAACGTCCTGACTTTC. The encoded protein is CATRGMGGSGANVLTF.

This clone was counted once. This chain links TRBV28 with TRBJ1-5; D remains ambiguous. CDR1 and CDR2 (germline): MDHEN, SYDVKM. The CDR3 consists of 17 residues. The V and J ends lost 2 bases and 5 bases respectively, with 19 bases between them. In DNA form, the CDR3 reads TGTGCCAGCAGTTTACCCCCGGGGATGGGCTGGTATCAGCCCCAGCATTTT. Amino acids: CASSLPPGMGWYQPQHF.

The sample holds a few counts of this clone. This sample includes further DNA sequences coding for the same CDR3. V usage is TRBV18 and J usage is TRBJ1-1; D remains unclear. Trimming stripped 3 bases from V and 1 base from J, with 6 bases between. Germline loops: CDR1 KGHSH, CDR2 LQKENI. There are 13 residues in the CDR3. CDR3 protein: CASSPSKNTEAFF. In DNA, the CDR3 is TGTGCCAGCTCACCGAGCAAGAACACTGAAGCTTTCTTT. The variable domain in full, completed from reference TRBV18 and TRBJ1-1, reads NAGVMQNPRHLVRRRGQEARLRCSPMKGHSHVYWYRQLPEEGLKFMVYLQKENIIDESGMPKERFSAEFPKEGPSILRIQQVVRGDSAAYFCASSPSKNTEAFFGQGTRLTVV.

The chain couples TRBV7-2 to TRBJ2-3; D remains unclear. Looked up from germline, CDR1 is SGHTA and CDR2 is FQGNSA. The length of the CDR3 is 17 residues. Trimming removed 1 base at V and 14 bases at J, with 28 bases between. The CDR3: CASSLVPVLVPGDFLYF. CDR3 sequence (DNA): TGTGCCAGCAGCTTAGTTCCTGTTCTAGTCCCGGGTGATTTTCTGTATTTT.

V usage is TRBV18 and J usage is TRBJ2-3, with a weak D call TRBD2 (5 bases). Germline CDR1 and CDR2: KGHSH and LQKENI. This CDR3 is built from 16 residues. Trimming stripped 2 bases from V and 1 base from J, with 13 bases between. The CDR3 bases are TGTGCCAGCTCACCATCCCGATCGCGGGGCACAGATACGCAGTATTTT. This codes for CASSPSRSRGTDTQYF. The variable domain in full, with the rest retrieved from reference TRBV18 and TRBJ2-3, is NAGVMQNPRHLVRRRGQEARLRCSPMKGHSHVYWYRQLPEEGLKFMVYLQKENIIDESGMPKERFSAEFPKEGPSILRIQQVVRGDSAAYFCASSPSRSRGTDTQYFGPGTRLTVL.

Comment on this clone: Other DNA sequences of this sample code for an identical CDR3. The chain combines TRBV28 with TRBJ2-7; 7 nucleotides match TRBD2. V shed 3 bases, J shed 0 bases, and the junction held 2 bases outside the gene matches. Germline values: CDR1 MDHEN, CDR2 SYDVKM. This CDR3 is built from 14 residues. In DNA form, the CDR3 reads TGTGCCAGCAGTTTCGGGGGGAGCTCCTACGAGCAGTACTTC. Translating gives CASSFGGSSYEQYF.

The chain uses TRBV30 and TRBJ2-5; 15 bases agree with TRBD2. J gave up 5 bases and V 2 bases, and 9 bases lay outside the gene matches. Germline V gene data show CDR1 as GTSNPN and CDR2 as SVGIG (reference sequence). The CDR3 loop spans 17 amino acids. CDR3 protein: CAWSPTIGLAGGETQYF. In DNA form, the CDR3 reads TGTGCCTGGAGTCCTACGATCGGACTAGCGGGAGGGGAGACCCAGTACTTC.